This T cell receptor beta chain was sequenced for a study of naive and memory T cell subsets. V shed 1 base and J shed 15 bases, with 16 bases lying between them. The CDR3 contains 13 residues. Germline CDR1 reads LGHDT; CDR2 reads YNNKEL (reference sequence). This clonotype has a handful of counts. The antigen remains undetermined. Whole-study results and caveats: Especially in CD8 cells, naive repertoires contained a few larger clonotypes, possibly CD45RA-re-expressing memory cells. Each distinct alpha or beta sequence counts as one clonotype. In naive cells, over 95% of TCR sequences were seen only once.

Both TRBC1 and TRBC2 were covered by a beta constant-region primer of two equimolar oligonucleotides. Ligated cDNA was amplified by four rounds of PCR with nested alpha and beta constant-region primers and SP2. A 12-nucleotide UMI and the SP2 primer were added to the cDNA 3' end by oligonucleotide ligation. TCRdb fed the UMI-ligation and nested PCR reads into MiXCR, producing one record per CDR3 protein. In the table there are about 160,000 distinct CDR3 sequences, 20% to 25% of which are singletons. The chain is built from TRBV3-1 and TRBJ2-1; D is ambiguous. The sequenced sample was naive CD4+ T cells from blood. The TCR originated in a human donor in good health. The CDR3 protein is CASSQGSVLIRFF. The CDR3 nucleotides are TGTGCCAGCAGCCAAGGCTCCGTCCTTATCCGGTTCTTC.